This TCR beta chain derives from a study of shared clonotypes between healthy human individuals. The ends lost 5 bases at V and 13 bases at J; junction bases unmatched: 10. The CDR3 covers 12 residues. Germline V CDR1 and CDR2: SEHNR, FQNEAQ (reference sequence). Libraries were prepared by immunoSEQ multiplex PCR; TCRdb keeps only in-frame clonotypes and omits some of them. Of fewer than 3 million clones listed, 85% to 95% are singletons. Sequences were obtained from naive CD4+ T cells from PBMCs. The subset is: CD45RA+ positively selected. This sequence joins TRBV7-9 and TRBJ1-2; 7 positions agree with TRBD1. This clonotype originated in a man aged 18-30 years in good health. Some clones in this sample may be carry-over from other donors' samples. CDR3: CASSPRQGGRTF. In DNA, the CDR3 is TGTGCCAGCAGCCCAAGACAGGGTGGGCGCACCTTC.